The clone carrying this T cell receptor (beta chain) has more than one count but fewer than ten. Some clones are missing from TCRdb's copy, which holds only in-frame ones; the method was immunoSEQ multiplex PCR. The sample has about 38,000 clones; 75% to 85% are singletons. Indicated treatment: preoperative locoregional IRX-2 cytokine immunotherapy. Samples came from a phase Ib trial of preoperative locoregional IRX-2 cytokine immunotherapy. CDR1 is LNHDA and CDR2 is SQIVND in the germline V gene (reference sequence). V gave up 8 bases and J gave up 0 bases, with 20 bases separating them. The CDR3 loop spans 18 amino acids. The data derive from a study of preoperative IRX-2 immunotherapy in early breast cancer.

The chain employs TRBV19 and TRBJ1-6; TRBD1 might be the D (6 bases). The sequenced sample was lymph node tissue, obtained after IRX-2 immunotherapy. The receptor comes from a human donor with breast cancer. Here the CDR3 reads CASSSPGATRSYNSPLHF. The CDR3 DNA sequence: TGTGCCAGTTCCAGCCCGGGGGCGACTCGCTCCTATAATTCACCCCTCCACTTT.